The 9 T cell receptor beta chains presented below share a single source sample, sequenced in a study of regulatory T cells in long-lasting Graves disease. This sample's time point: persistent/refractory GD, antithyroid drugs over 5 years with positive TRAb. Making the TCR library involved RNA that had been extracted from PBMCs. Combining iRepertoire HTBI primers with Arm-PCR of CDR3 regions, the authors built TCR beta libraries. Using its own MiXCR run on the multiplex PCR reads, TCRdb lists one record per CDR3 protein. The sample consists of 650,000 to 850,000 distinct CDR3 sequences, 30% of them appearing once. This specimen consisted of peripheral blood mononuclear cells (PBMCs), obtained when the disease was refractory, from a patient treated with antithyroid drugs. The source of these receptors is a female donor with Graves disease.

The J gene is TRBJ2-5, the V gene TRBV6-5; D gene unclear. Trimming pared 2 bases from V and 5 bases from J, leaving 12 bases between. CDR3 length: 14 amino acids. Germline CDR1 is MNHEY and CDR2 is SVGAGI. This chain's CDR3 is CASSYRKGGETQYF. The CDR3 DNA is TGTGCCAGCAGTTACAGGAAGGGTGGGGAGACCCAGTACTTC.

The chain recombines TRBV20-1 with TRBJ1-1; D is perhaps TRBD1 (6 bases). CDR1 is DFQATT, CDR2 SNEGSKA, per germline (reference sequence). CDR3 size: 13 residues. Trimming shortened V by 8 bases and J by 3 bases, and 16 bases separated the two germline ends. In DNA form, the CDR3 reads TGCAGTAAGAAGGGAGAGGGGGACACTGAAGCTTTCTTT. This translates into CSKKGEGDTEAFF.

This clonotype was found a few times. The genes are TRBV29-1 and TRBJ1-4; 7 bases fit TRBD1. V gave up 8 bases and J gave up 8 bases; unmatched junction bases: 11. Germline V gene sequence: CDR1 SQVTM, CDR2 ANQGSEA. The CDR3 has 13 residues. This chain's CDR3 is CSYSDRVGEKLFF. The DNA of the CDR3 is TGCAGCTATTCCGACAGGGTCGGAGAAAAACTGTTTTTT. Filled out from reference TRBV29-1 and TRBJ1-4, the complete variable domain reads SAVISQKPSRDICQRGTSLTIQCQVDSQVTMMFWYRQQPGQSLTLIATANQGSEATYESGFVIDKFPISRPNLTFSTLTVSNMSPEDSSIYLCSYSDRVGEKLFFGSGTQLSVL.

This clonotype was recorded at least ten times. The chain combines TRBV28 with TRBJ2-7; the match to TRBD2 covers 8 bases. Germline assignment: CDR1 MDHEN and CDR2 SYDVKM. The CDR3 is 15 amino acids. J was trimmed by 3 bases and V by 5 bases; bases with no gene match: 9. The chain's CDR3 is CASSPNGLAGYEQYF. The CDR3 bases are TGTGCCAGCAGTCCTAACGGACTAGCTGGCTACGAGCAGTACTTC.

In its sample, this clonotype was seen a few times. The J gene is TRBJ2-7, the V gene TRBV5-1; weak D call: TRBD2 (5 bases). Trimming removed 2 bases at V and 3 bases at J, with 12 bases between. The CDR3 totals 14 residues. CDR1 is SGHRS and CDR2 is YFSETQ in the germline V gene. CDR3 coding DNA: TGCGCCAGCAGCTTCAGGCTTGAGGGCTACGAGCAGTACTTC. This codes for CASSFRLEGYEQYF.

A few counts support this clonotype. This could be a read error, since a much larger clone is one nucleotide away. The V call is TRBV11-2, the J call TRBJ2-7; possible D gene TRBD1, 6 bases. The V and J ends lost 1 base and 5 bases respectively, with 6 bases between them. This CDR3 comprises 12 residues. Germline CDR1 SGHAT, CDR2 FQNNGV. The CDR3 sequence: CASSLGGHEQYF. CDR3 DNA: TGTGCCAGCAGCTTAGGGGGGCACGAGCAGTACTTC. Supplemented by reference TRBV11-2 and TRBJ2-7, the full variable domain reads EAGVAQSPRYKIIEKRQSVAFWCNPISGHATLYWYQQILGQGPKLLIQFQNNGVVDDSQLPKDRFSAERLKGVDSTLKIQPAKLEDSAVYLCASSLGGHEQYFGPGTRLTVT.

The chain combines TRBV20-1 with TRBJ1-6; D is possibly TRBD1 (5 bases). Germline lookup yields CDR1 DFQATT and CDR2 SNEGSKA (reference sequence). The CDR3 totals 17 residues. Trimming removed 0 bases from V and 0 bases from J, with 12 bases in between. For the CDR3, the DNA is TGCAGTGCTAGAGATCCACAGGAGAGCTCCTATAATTCACCCCTCCACTTT. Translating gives CSARDPQESSYNSPLHF.

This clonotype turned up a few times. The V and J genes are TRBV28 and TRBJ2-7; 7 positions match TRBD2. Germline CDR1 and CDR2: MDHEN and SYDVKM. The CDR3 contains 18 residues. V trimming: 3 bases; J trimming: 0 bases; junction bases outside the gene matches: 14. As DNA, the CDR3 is TGTGCCAGCAGTTTTGGTCTTACCCGGACTAGAACCTCCTACGAGCAGTACTTC. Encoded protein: CASSFGLTRTRTSYEQYF.

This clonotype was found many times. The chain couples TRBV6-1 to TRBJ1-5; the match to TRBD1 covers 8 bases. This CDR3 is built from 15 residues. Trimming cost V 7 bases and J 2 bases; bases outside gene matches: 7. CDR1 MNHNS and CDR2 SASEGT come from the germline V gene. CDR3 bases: TGTGCCAGCACGGACAGGGAAGGTGGCAATCAGCCCCAGCATTTT. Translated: CASTDREGGNQPQHF.